One sample yielded the 17 T cell receptor beta chains listed below, sequenced in a study of T cells in Graves' hyperthyroidism and ophthalmopathy. Amplification of TCR beta CDR3 regions was performed using RNA transcripts as template. HTBI primers were the set used in a first-round RT-PCR of the TCR CDR3. A single record per CDR3 protein comes from TCRdb applying MiXCR to the multiplex PCR reads. The top ten hold around 4.1% of the sample, which has approximately 600,000 distinct CDR3 sequences, about 15% seen once. Sequencing was performed on blood. These receptors all come from a woman in her 40s with Graves' ophthalmopathy.

This clonotype showed up many times. The V gene is TRBV6-1, the J gene TRBJ2-2; the D gene is possibly TRBD1 (6 bases). The CDR3 loop spans 14 amino acids. CDR1 and CDR2 from the germline V gene are MNHNS and SASEGT. Trimming took off 6 bases at V and 2 bases at J, with 10 bases between the two ends. The CDR3 here is CASRTDSNTGELFF. The DNA for the CDR3 is TGTGCCAGCAGGACGGACAGCAACACCGGGGAGCTGTTTTTT.

Turning to this clonotype: An end of the junction does not agree with germline; a read error may underlie this. This chain joins TRBV29-1 and TRBJ2-5, with D uncertain. CDR1 is SQVTM, CDR2 ANQGSEA, per germline. This CDR3 region has 12 residues. CDR3 region: CSGRATQEAQYF. The CDR3 bases are TGCAGCGGAAGGGCAACTCAAGAGGCCCAGTACTTC. The complete variable domain, with remaining parts taken from reference TRBV29-1 and TRBJ2-5, reads SAVISQKPSRDICQRGTSLTIQCQVDSQVTMMFWYRQQPGQSLTLIATANQGSEATYESGFVIDKFPISRPNLTFSTLTVSNMSPEDSSIYLCSGRATQEAQYFGPGTRLLVL.

This clonotype was found many times. The DNA for the CDR3 is TGTGCCAGCAGTTTCTCCGCGACAGGGTCCGGGGAGCTGTTTTTT. It encodes CASSFSATGSGELFF. The genes are TRBV12-3 or TRBV12-4 and TRBJ2-2, with TRBD1 matching over 7 bases. With V trimmed by 3 bases and J by 6 bases, 7 bases remained unmatched. The CDR3 loop spans 15 amino acids.

This clonotype was seen at least ten times. An end of the junction does not agree with germline; a read error may underlie this. The CDR3 DNA reads as TGTGTCAGTAGTATAGTCGGGACAGGGTCCTACTACGAGCAGTACTTC. Protein sequence: CVSSIVGTGSYYEQYF. V gene TRBV19 combines with J gene TRBJ2-7, with TRBD1 matching 9 bases. Germline V CDR1 and CDR2: LNHDA, SQIVND (reference sequence). There are 16 residues in the CDR3.

This clonotype occurred many times. DNA for the CDR3: TGTGCCAGCAGCTTAGGACCGGAGGCGCCCCAGCATTTT. It translates to CASSLGPEAPQHF. The J gene is TRBJ1-5, the V gene TRBV7-2; D is uncertain. The germline CDR1 and CDR2 sequences are SGHTA and FQGNSA. The ends were cut back, 1 base at V and 9 bases at J, with 10 bases in the middle. The CDR3 length is 13 residues.

This clonotype was counted ten times or more. CDR3 nucleotide sequence: TGCGCCAGCAGGCAGGGACTAGCGGAGAGCTACGAGCAGTACTTC. Residues: CASRQGLAESYEQYF. V gene TRBV10-2 combines with J gene TRBJ2-7; 11 nucleotides agree with TRBD2. Per germline, CDR1 WSHSY and CDR2 SAAADI. This CDR3 is built from 15 residues. With 6 bases clipped from V and 3 bases from J, the junction kept 7 bases outside the gene matches.

This clonotype was seen many times. The chain recombines TRBV2 with TRBJ2-1, with 7 bases identical to TRBD2. This CDR3 spans 15 amino acids. Germline-derived CDR1 and CDR2 are SNHLY and FYNNEI. Trimming at V came to 6 bases and at J to 2 bases, leaving 7 bases not matched to a gene. CDR3 loop: CASRESGNTYNEQFF. As DNA, the CDR3 is TGTGCCAGCAGGGAGAGCGGGAACACCTACAATGAGCAGTTCTTC. The full variable domain, rest sourced from reference TRBV2 and TRBJ2-1, is EPEVTQTPSHQVTQMGQEVILRCVPISNHLYFYWYRQILGQKVEFLVSFYNNEISEKSEIFDDQFSVERPDGSNFTLKIRSTKLEDSAMYFCASRESGNTYNEQFFGPGTRLTVL.

This clonotype was observed at least ten times. This sequence joins TRBV5-1 and TRBJ1-1; D gene ambiguous. Trimming took 0 bases from V and 0 from J, leaving 9 bases between them. The CDR3 runs 15 residues. Germline V gene sequence: CDR1 SGHRS, CDR2 YFSETQ. CDR3 sequence (DNA): TGCGCCAGCAGCTTGGACCTACAGTTGAACACTGAAGCTTTCTTT. It translates to CASSLDLQLNTEAFF.

Only a few counts were recorded for this clonotype. The chain carries TRBV2 and TRBJ1-1, with no clear D. V lost 3 bases and J 7 bases, leaving 6 bases between the germline ends. CDR3 size: 11 residues. The germline gives CDR1 SNHLY, CDR2 FYNNEI. The chain's CDR3 is CASSEMYEAFF. The CDR3 region has the DNA TGTGCCAGCAGTGAGATGTATGAAGCTTTCTTT.

This clonotype has only a few counts. The rearrangement links TRBV11-1 to TRBJ2-7, with 13 bases that match TRBD2. Trimming removed 1 base from V and 7 bases from J; junction bases left unmatched: 7. The CDR3 consists of 16 residues. Germline V gives CDR1 SGHAT, CDR2 FQDESV (reference sequence). The DNA of the CDR3 is TGTGCCAGCAGCTTAGGCCGACTAGCGGGAGGCGGAGAGCAGTACTTC. This translates into CASSLGRLAGGGEQYF.

This clonotype showed up just a few times. The chain uses TRBV12-3 or TRBV12-4 and TRBJ2-5, with 8 bases matching TRBD2. The CDR3 loop spans 15 amino acids. J was trimmed by 5 bases and V by 2 bases; bases with no gene match: 7. The CDR3 reads CASSLYPGGPETQYF. The CDR3, as DNA: TGTGCCAGCAGTTTATACCCGGGGGGGCCGGAGACCCAGTACTTC.

This clonotype was seen many times. V and J are TRBV6-5 and TRBJ2-5; 7 bases are shared with TRBD1. V was clipped by 4 bases and J by 5 bases; unmatched bases: 7. CDR1 is MNHEY and CDR2 is SVGAGI in the germline V gene. This CDR3 is 14 amino acids long. The CDR3 reads CASSSTGNTETQYF. Written as DNA, the CDR3 is TGTGCCAGCAGTTCGACAGGGAACACGGAGACCCAGTACTTC.

This clonotype was seen a handful of times. The chain recombines TRBV18 with TRBJ2-7; tentatively, D is TRBD1 (6 bases). The length of the CDR3 is 14 residues. Germline values: CDR1 KGHSH, CDR2 LQKENI. V gave up 6 bases and J gave up 3 bases, with 15 bases separating them. CDR3 sequence reads: CASSEQGKSYEQYF. The CDR3 nucleotides are TGTGCCAGCTCGGAGCAGGGGAAGAGCTACGAGCAGTACTTC.

This clonotype was picked up many times. The V call is TRBV19, the J call TRBJ2-5; TRBD2 aligns across 8 bases. Germline lookup yields CDR1 LNHDA and CDR2 SQIVND (reference sequence). This CDR3 region has 15 residues. V trimming: 2 bases; J trimming: 5 bases; junction bases outside the gene matches: 7. The CDR3 bases are TGTGCCAGTAGTATATGGACGGGAGGGGACGAGACCCAGTACTTC. This sequence encodes CASSIWTGGDETQYF.

This clonotype was observed at least ten times. The CDR3 DNA follows: TGTGCCAGCAGCCCTCGTAAGACCCAGTACTTC. The encoded protein is CASSPRKTQYF. This chain links TRBV28 with TRBJ2-5, with unresolved D. The CDR3 extends over 11 amino acids. The germline V gene has CDR1 MDHEN and CDR2 SYDVKM. Trimming pared 6 bases from V and 6 bases from J, leaving 8 bases between.

In its sample, this clonotype was seen many times. In nucleotides, the CDR3 is TGTGCCGGGGCAGGCGCGAAGAGGGTCGAGGAGCAGTACTTC. Translation: CAGAGAKRVEEQYF. The chain uses TRBV28 and TRBJ2-7; tentatively, D is TRBD1 or TRBD2 (5 bases each). Trimming took 11 bases from V and 7 from J, leaving 24 bases between them. The CDR3 is made up of 14 amino acids. Germline CDR1 MDHEN, CDR2 SYDVKM.

This clonotype appeared once. The gene calls are TRBV7-2 and TRBJ2-5, with D unclear. Trimming took 4 bases from V and 4 from J, leaving 19 bases between them. Germline assignment: CDR1 SGHTA and CDR2 FQGNSA. The CDR3 runs to 16 residues. This CDR3 is CASSSRVPVVGETQYF. CDR3 nucleotide sequence: TGTGCCAGCAGCTCCCGGGTCCCTGTGGTGGGAGAGACCCAGTACTTC.